Each of the 10 T cell receptor beta chains below was sequenced from the same sample in a study of T cell responses to AZD1222 COVID-19 vaccine (dated by TCRdb to the early 2020s). Library method: the immunoSEQ multiplex PCR assay. Drawn from immuneACCESS, this table holds only the in-frame rearrangements with V and J called that TCRdb kept. Clones are partly lost; checked studies trace under half to an unresolved V gene and leave the rest unexplained. The sample records 160,000 or so clones, around 90% of which are singletons. The ten largest make up approximately 1.6% of the sample. This sample's time point label indicates: baseline before first vaccination. The sequencing here drew on peripheral blood, taken on day 0 of AZD1222 vaccination. The receptors come from an adult in good health.

The rearrangement links TRBV20-1 to TRBJ2-7; the D is unclear. V was pared by 1 base and J by 4 bases, with 5 bases between. The CDR3 runs to 11 residues. Germline lookup yields CDR1 DFQATT and CDR2 SNEGSKA (reference sequence). The CDR3 DNA reads TGCAGTGCTAGAGGCGGATACGAGCAGTACTTC. Translation gives CSARGGYEQYF.

This chain links TRBV7-9 with TRBJ2-1, with 11 bases aligning to TRBD2. V gave up 2 bases and J gave up 7 bases; unmatched junction bases: 16. Germline V gene data show CDR1 as SEHNR and CDR2 as FQNEAQ (reference sequence). CDR3 length: 19 residues. In DNA, the CDR3 is TGTGCCAGCAGCTTAAGGGAGAGACAACTAGCGGGAGTTTTTAATGAGCAGTTCTTC. Encoded protein: CASSLRERQLAGVFNEQFF. The variable domain in full, with the rest retrieved from reference TRBV7-9 and TRBJ2-1, is DTGVSQNPRHKITKRGQNVTFRCDPISEHNRLYWYRQTLGQGPEFLTYFQNEAQLEKSRLLSDRFSAERPKGSFSTLEIQRTEQGDSAMYLCASSLRERQLAGVFNEQFFGPGTRLTVL.

This chain joins TRBV6-4 and TRBJ1-2; TRBD1 matches at 10 bases. Germline CDR1 reads MRHNA; CDR2 reads SNTAGT. The V and J ends lost 3 bases and 2 bases, in that order; junction bases with no gene match: 0. CDR3 length: 14 residues. The CDR3 DNA reads TGTGCCAGCAGTGAGACAGGGGGCAACTATGGCTACACCTTC. Protein: CASSETGGNYGYTF.

This clone was seen once. The chain employs TRBV7-3 and TRBJ1-6; a possible D gene is TRBD1 (5 bases). With 5 bases removed from V and 10 bases from J, the gap between germline ends came to 12 bases. The CDR3 sequence is 13 residues long. Germline V gives CDR1 SGHTA, CDR2 FQGTGA. The CDR3 DNA sequence: TGTGCCAGCAGCCTGGGGGATGGCTCACCCCTCCACTTT. Translating it yields CASSLGDGSPLHF.

The chain couples TRBV7-2 to TRBJ1-5; no definite D call. CDR3 length: 14 residues. CDR1 is SGHTA, CDR2 FQGNSA, per germline. Trimming removed 8 bases from V and 2 bases from J, with 13 bases in between. CDR3 nucleotides: TGTGCCAGCGAGGACTCGAGGGGCAATCAGCCCCAGCATTTT. Translating gives CASEDSRGNQPQHF.

The V and J genes are TRBV30 and TRBJ2-3; possible D gene TRBD1, 6 bases. There are 15 residues in the CDR3. V lost 3 bases and J lost 3, with 16 bases in between. CDR1 is GTSNPN, CDR2 SVGIG, per germline (reference sequence). CDR3 sequence: CAWSLKTGFTDTQYF. In nucleotides, the CDR3 is TGTGCCTGGAGCCTTAAAACAGGGTTTACAGATACGCAGTATTTT. Full variable domain (outside the CDR3, taken from reference TRBV30 and TRBJ2-3): SQTIHQWPATLVQPVGSPLSLECTVEGTSNPNLYWYRQAAGRGLQLLFYSVGIGQISSEVPQNLSASRPQDRQFILSSKKLLLSDSGFYLCAWSLKTGFTDTQYFGPGTRLTVL.

The V and J genes are TRBV6-1 and TRBJ1-6; tentative D call: TRBD1 (5 bases). Germline V CDR1 and CDR2: MNHNS, SASEGT. The V end lost 2 bases, the J end lost 0 bases, and 14 bases lay between the germline ends. The CDR3 is made up of 18 amino acids. Here the CDR3 reads CASSELSGGSSYNSPLHF. CDR3 sequence (DNA): TGTGCCAGCAGTGAACTTTCGGGGGGGAGCTCCTATAATTCACCCCTCCACTTT.

This rearrangement joins TRBV15 to TRBJ2-1; TRBD2 matches at 9 bases. This CDR3 is 17 amino acids long. J gave up 6 bases and V 0 bases, and 9 bases lay outside the gene matches. In germline, CDR1 is LNHNV, CDR2 YYDKDF (reference sequence). In DNA, the CDR3 is TGTGCCACCAGCAGAGATTCGCAGACTAGCGGAATCAATGAGCAGTTCTTC. Protein product: CATSRDSQTSGINEQFF.

This chain links TRBV15 with TRBJ2-1; a weak D match, TRBD1 (6 bases). The germline V and J ends were trimmed by 0 bases and 10 bases, with 10 bases remaining between them. CDR3 length: 13 residues. Germline CDR1 is LNHNV and CDR2 is YYDKDF (reference sequence). CDR3 sequence (DNA): TGTGCCACCAGCAGAGACTTGGACAGCGAGCAGTTCTTC. Amino acid sequence: CATSRDLDSEQFF.

V is TRBV4-1 and J is TRBJ1-2; 8 bases map to TRBD1. V shed 1 base, J shed 7 bases, and the junction held 14 bases outside the gene matches. Germline loops: CDR1 MGHRA, CDR2 YSYEKL. The CDR3 length is 17 residues. CDR3 DNA: TGCGCCAGCAGCCAAGCGACCCTGACAGGGGAAAGGGGTGGCTACACCTTC. It specifies CASSQATLTGERGGYTF.